This T cell receptor beta chain was profiled in a study of T-cell memory formation after mild COVID-19. In the study overall: TCR clusters largely stayed donor specific. Study-wide results and limits: Researchers found some responding clones in pre-infection memory, a sign that cross-reactive memory joined. Contracting CD4+ clones were located mainly in CM and EM, and CD8+ clones in EMRA.

TCRdb itself ran the 5' RACE reads through MiXCR, one entry per CDR3 protein. This sample has about 240,000 distinct CDR3 sequences, with roughly 10% found just once. CDR3 size: 13 residues. V shed 8 bases and J 7 bases; nucleotides not matched to a gene: 7. As to this clonotype: The antigen remains undetermined.

This receptor was identified in a man between 18 and 35 years old who had mild COVID-19 (a few samples of this study predate the infection). Cell type and time point are not known. Source material: PBMCs or a T cell subset sorted from them (not recorded which). J is TRBJ2-1 and V is TRBV12-3 or TRBV12-4; 8 positions agree with TRBD2. The CDR3 here is CASGLSGVNEQFF. In nucleotides, the CDR3 is TGTGCCAGCGGCCTTAGCGGGGTTAATGAGCAGTTCTTC.